The 25 T cell receptor beta chains reported below all come from one sample, sequenced in a study of PD-1 blockade in classical Hodgkin lymphoma. Repertoires were generated with immunoSEQ multiplex PCR, while TCRdb's copy carries only in-frame clones and drops some. The top ten clones hold under 2% of a sample with more than 75,000 clones, approximately 94% of them seen once. The time point was: cycle 4 day 1 (C4D1), after less than seven weeks of nivolumab. All the patients suffered relapse after autologous stem cell transplantation, and brentuximab vedotin exposure differed. Here the sequenced sample was peripheral blood mononuclear cells (PBMCs), taken before the fourth cycle of nivolumab. These receptor sequences come from a human donor with classical Hodgkin lymphoma.

The V call is TRBV30, the J call TRBJ1-4; D ambiguous. Between the trimmed V and J ends, which lost 3 bases and 6 bases, there was a span of 14 bases. Germline-derived CDR1 and CDR2 are GTSNPN and SVGIG (reference sequence). The CDR3 loop spans 14 amino acids. CDR3 sequence reads: CAWSKWAVDEKLFF. The DNA for the CDR3 is TGTGCCTGGAGCAAGTGGGCGGTGGATGAAAAACTGTTTTTT. The full variable domain, completed using reference TRBV30 and TRBJ1-4, is SQTIHQWPATLVQPVGSPLSLECTVEGTSNPNLYWYRQAAGRGLQLLFYSVGIGQISSEVPQNLSASRPQDRQFILSSKKLLLSDSGFYLCAWSKWAVDEKLFFGSGTQLSVL.

The genes are TRBV5-1 and TRBJ2-1, with TRBD1 as a possible D gene (6 bases). The CDR3 covers 14 residues. CDR1 and CDR2 from the germline V gene are SGHRS and YFSETQ. The V gene lost 4 bases and the J gene lost 7 bases, with 15 bases spanning the gap. The CDR3 spells CASSIQGVRNEQFF. CDR3 coding DNA: TGCGCCAGCAGCATACAGGGTGTGAGGAATGAGCAGTTCTTC. Complete variable domain (other parts from reference TRBV5-1 and TRBJ2-1): KAGVTQTPRYLIKTRGQQVTLSCSPISGHRSVSWYQQTPGQGLQFLFEYFSETQRNKGNFPGRFSGRQFSNSRSEMNVSTLELGDSALYLCASSIQGVRNEQFFGPGTRLTVL.

V gene TRBV9 combines with J gene TRBJ2-1; D remains ambiguous. The CDR3 is made up of 14 amino acids. Germline CDR1 reads SGDLS; CDR2 reads YYNGEE. V was clipped by 4 bases and J by 4 bases, with 12 bases between them. CDR3 in DNA: TGTGCCAGCAGCTCGGACGTGTTATACAATGAGCAGTTCTTC. It encodes CASSSDVLYNEQFF. Combining the CDR3 with reference TRBV9 and TRBJ2-1 gives the whole variable domain DSGVTQTPKHLITATGQRVTLRCSPRSGDLSVYWYQQSLDQGLQFLIQYYNGEERAKGNILERFSAQQFPDLHSELNLSSLELGDSALYFCASSSDVLYNEQFFGPGTRLTVL.

The chain combines TRBV19 with TRBJ1-5; 8 positions agree with TRBD1. CDR1 and CDR2 from the germline V gene are LNHDA and SQIVND (reference sequence). Trimming cost V 3 bases and J 2 bases; bases outside gene matches: 9. The CDR3 runs to 17 residues. The CDR3 region has the DNA TGTGCCAGTAGTATCCACTCCGGGACAGGACGCAATCAGCCCCAGCATTTT. As protein: CASSIHSGTGRNQPQHF. The whole variable domain, remainder taken from reference TRBV19 and TRBJ1-5, is DGGITQSPKYLFRKEGQNVTLSCEQNLNHDAMYWYRQDPGQGLRLIYYSQIVNDFQKGDIAEGYSVSREKKESFPLTVTSAQKNPTAFYLCASSIHSGTGRNQPQHFGDGTRLSIL.

This chain links TRBV5-6 with TRBJ1-2; no clear D. The CDR3 totals 17 residues. Trimming cost V 1 base and J 0 bases, with 16 bases left between them. Germline V CDR1 and CDR2: SGHDT, YYEEEE. DNA of the CDR3: TGTGCCAGCAGCTTGTGGCGAGACCGAAATCCTAACTATGGCTACACCTTC. Its protein product is CASSLWRDRNPNYGYTF.

Only one count was recorded for this clone. V is TRBV4-2 and J is TRBJ2-7, with 7 bases identical to TRBD2. J gave up 4 bases and V 0 bases, and 9 bases lay outside the gene matches. CDR3 length: 16 amino acids. The germline V gene encodes CDR1 LGHNA and CDR2 YNFKEQ. The chain's CDR3 is CASSQEQLALRYEQYF. CDR3 DNA sequence: TGTGCCAGCAGCCAAGAACAACTAGCGCTAAGGTACGAGCAGTACTTC.

The gene calls are TRBV15 and TRBJ2-5; TRBD2 aligns across 10 bases. This CDR3 comprises 17 residues. After removal of 5 bases from V and 5 bases from J, the junction contained 14 bases not matched to a gene. The V gene's germline CDR1 is LNHNV and CDR2 YYDKDF (reference sequence). DNA for the CDR3: TGTGCCACCAGCGGCGGGACTAGCGACAAGGGGGGGGAGACCCAGTACTTC. Protein sequence: CATSGGTSDKGGETQYF.

In DNA, the CDR3 is TGTGCCAGCAGTTTGGCTAGCGGGGCCTCTCGGACCCAGTACTTC. As protein: CASSLASGASRTQYF. The chain uses TRBV28 and TRBJ2-5, with 9 nucleotides matching TRBD2. V gave up 3 bases and J gave up 7 bases; unmatched junction bases: 9. CDR3 length equals 15 residues. From germline, CDR1 is MDHEN and CDR2 SYDVKM.

V and J are TRBV14 and TRBJ2-3; perhaps TRBD2 as D (6 bases). The V end lost 0 bases, the J end lost 0 bases, and 10 bases lay between the germline ends. This CDR3 has 16 residues. Germline V gene lookup returns CDR1 SGHDN and CDR2 FVKESK. The CDR3 nucleotides are TGTGCCAGCAGCCAAGATGGCGGGGAGAGCACAGATACGCAGTATTTT. It encodes CASSQDGGESTDTQYF.

V usage is TRBV7-9 and J usage is TRBJ1-1; the D is unclear. The CDR3 sequence is 11 residues long. V lost 5 bases and J lost 11, with 12 bases in between. The germline V gene has CDR1 SEHNR and CDR2 FQNEAQ (reference sequence). CDR3 sequence (DNA): TGTGCCAGCAGCGATACCGGCCCCGCTTTCTTT. Translated, it gives CASSDTGPAFF.

The rearrangement links TRBV5-6 to TRBJ2-7, with no clear D. This CDR3 has 13 amino acids. In germline, CDR1 is SGHDT, CDR2 YYEEEE. The germline V and J ends were trimmed by 4 bases and 3 bases, with 11 bases remaining between them. The CDR3 DNA is TGTGCCAGCAGCCCGGGCCCCAACTACGAGCAGTACTTC. Protein: CASSPGPNYEQYF. The entire variable domain, with the rest obtained from reference TRBV5-6 and TRBJ2-7, is as follows: DAGVTQSPTHLIKTRGQQVTLRCSPKSGHDTVSWYQQALGQGPQFIFQYYEEEERQRGNFPDRFSGHQFPNYSSELNVNALLLGDSALYLCASSPGPNYEQYFGPGTRLTVT.

The chain recombines TRBV28 with TRBJ1-4; D is ambiguous. With 3 bases removed from V and 8 bases from J, the gap between germline ends came to 16 bases. This CDR3 is built from 15 residues. Germline CDR1 and CDR2: MDHEN and SYDVKM. The CDR3 sequence is CASSFYSGSQEKLFF. The CDR3, as DNA: TGTGCCAGCAGTTTTTATTCAGGTTCTCAGGAAAAACTGTTTTTT.

This chain connects TRBV28 to TRBJ1-5; TRBD1 is a possible D gene (6 bases). V lost 6 bases and J 1 base, leaving 10 bases between the germline ends. The V gene's germline CDR1 is MDHEN and CDR2 SYDVKM. The CDR3 totals 14 residues. DNA of the CDR3: TGTGCCAGCAGCTCTGACAGGAGCAATCAGCCCCAGCATTTT. As protein: CASSSDRSNQPQHF.

The V call is TRBV29-1, the J call TRBJ1-1, with D possibly matching TRBD1 (5 bases). The germline V gene has CDR1 SQVTM and CDR2 ANQGSEA. The CDR3 totals 10 residues. CDR3 sequence reads: CGAWNTEAFF. The DNA of the CDR3 is TGCGGGGCGTGGAACACTGAAGCTTTCTTT. The variable domain in full, with the rest retrieved from reference TRBV29-1 and TRBJ1-1, is SAVISQKPSRDICQRGTSLTIQCQVDSQVTMMFWYRQQPGQSLTLIATANQGSEATYESGFVIDKFPISRPNLTFSTLTVSNMSPEDSSIYLCGAWNTEAFFGQGTRLTVV.

The V call is TRBV7-2, the J call TRBJ1-5, with a weak D call TRBD1 (5 bases). The CDR3 covers 16 residues. Germline V CDR1 and CDR2: SGHTA, FQGNSA. Trimming took off 1 base at V and 4 bases at J, with 14 bases between the two ends. The chain's CDR3 is CASSLVRTLINQPQHF. In nucleotides, the CDR3 is TGTGCCAGCAGCTTAGTCCGGACACTCATTAATCAGCCCCAGCATTTT.

This rearrangement joins TRBV28 to TRBJ2-7, with 9 nucleotides matching TRBD1. The CDR3 length is 15 residues. Germline V gene data show CDR1 as MDHEN and CDR2 as SYDVKM. J was trimmed by 4 bases and V by 2 bases; bases with no gene match: 6. The CDR3, as DNA: TGTGCCAGCAGTTTAACGGGACAGGGCGTGTACGAGCAGTACTTC. This gives the protein CASSLTGQGVYEQYF.

The V gene is TRBV5-5, the J gene TRBJ1-1, with no clear D. This CDR3 is built from 17 residues. V was pared by 0 bases and J by 0 bases, with 15 bases between. CDR1 and CDR2 (germline): SGHKS, YYEKEE (reference sequence). The CDR3 loop reads CASSLVERQRMNTEAFF. DNA for the CDR3: TGTGCCAGCAGCTTGGTGGAACGCCAACGAATGAACACTGAAGCTTTCTTT.

The gene calls are TRBV6-5 and TRBJ2-7; 8 bases align to TRBD1. Trimming removed 5 bases from V and 5 bases from J; junction bases left unmatched: 2. CDR1 is MNHEY, CDR2 SVGAGI, per germline. The CDR3 runs 12 residues. The DNA of the CDR3 is TGTGCCAGCAGTGTCAGGGGGCACGAGCAGTACTTC. Its translation: CASSVRGHEQYF.

V usage is TRBV7-9 and J usage is TRBJ2-7, with 9 bases lining up with TRBD1. With 3 bases clipped from V and 3 bases from J, the junction kept 12 bases outside the gene matches. The CDR3 is 17 residues long. Looked up from germline, CDR1 is SEHNR and CDR2 is FQNEAQ (reference sequence). Here the CDR3 DNA reads TGTGCCAGCAGCTTGGCCCTGTCCGGGACAGGGCTCTACGAGCAGTACTTC. Translation gives CASSLALSGTGLYEQYF.

The chain carries TRBV5-6 and TRBJ1-4; possibly TRBD1 for D (6 bases). With 0 bases removed from V and 8 bases from J, the gap between germline ends came to 17 bases. This CDR3 has 16 residues. Per germline, CDR1 SGHDT and CDR2 YYEEEE. CDR3 residues: CASSLGLTGFGEKLFF. The CDR3 region has the DNA TGTGCCAGCAGCTTGGGCCTAACAGGGTTTGGGGAAAAACTGTTTTTT.

The chain recombines TRBV28 with TRBJ2-2, with a possible D match to TRBD1 (6 bases). V was trimmed by 5 bases and J by 4 bases, leaving 14 bases between them. The CDR3 has 15 residues. The germline CDR1 and CDR2 sequences are MDHEN and SYDVKM. Here the CDR3 DNA reads TGTGCCAGCAGTATATACAGGGCTTTCACCGGGGAGCTGTTTTTT. It encodes CASSIYRAFTGELFF.

The chain employs TRBV2 and TRBJ2-1; 13 nucleotides line up with TRBD2. CDR3 length equals 16 residues. The V gene end was trimmed by 6 bases and the J gene end by 9 bases; junction bases not matched to a gene: 11. The germline V gene encodes CDR1 SNHLY and CDR2 FYNNEI. The CDR3 coding sequence is TGTGCCAGCAGCGAAAGGACTAGCGGGAGCTTAGGTGAGCAGTTCTTC. It is translated as CASSERTSGSLGEQFF.

The V gene is TRBV18, the J gene TRBJ2-3; D is unresolved. The CDR3 extends over 16 amino acids. V dropped 3 bases and J dropped 0 bases, with 13 bases sitting between them. Looked up from germline, CDR1 is KGHSH and CDR2 is LQKENI. Here the CDR3 DNA reads TGTGCCAGCTCACCGCTGGCGATTTCTAGCACAGATACGCAGTATTTT. This encodes CASSPLAISSTDTQYF.

DNA of the CDR3: TGTGCCAGCAGCGACACTAGCTTCGGGCAGTACTTC. Encoded protein: CASSDTSFGQYF. This chain joins TRBV7-8 and TRBJ2-7; weak D call: TRBD2 (6 bases). The germline CDR1 and CDR2 sequences are SGHVS and FQNEAQ. Trimming removed 5 bases from V and 9 bases from J, with 14 bases in between. The CDR3 sequence is 12 residues long.

This rearrangement joins TRBV7-3 to TRBJ2-2; D is uncertain. This CDR3 is built from 13 residues. The germline CDR1 and CDR2 sequences are SGHTA and FQGTGA. The V and J ends lost 3 bases and 4 bases respectively, with 6 bases between them. DNA of the CDR3: TGTGCCAGCAGCTTCCCACCCACCGGGGAGCTGTTTTTT. Amino acid sequence: CASSFPPTGELFF.